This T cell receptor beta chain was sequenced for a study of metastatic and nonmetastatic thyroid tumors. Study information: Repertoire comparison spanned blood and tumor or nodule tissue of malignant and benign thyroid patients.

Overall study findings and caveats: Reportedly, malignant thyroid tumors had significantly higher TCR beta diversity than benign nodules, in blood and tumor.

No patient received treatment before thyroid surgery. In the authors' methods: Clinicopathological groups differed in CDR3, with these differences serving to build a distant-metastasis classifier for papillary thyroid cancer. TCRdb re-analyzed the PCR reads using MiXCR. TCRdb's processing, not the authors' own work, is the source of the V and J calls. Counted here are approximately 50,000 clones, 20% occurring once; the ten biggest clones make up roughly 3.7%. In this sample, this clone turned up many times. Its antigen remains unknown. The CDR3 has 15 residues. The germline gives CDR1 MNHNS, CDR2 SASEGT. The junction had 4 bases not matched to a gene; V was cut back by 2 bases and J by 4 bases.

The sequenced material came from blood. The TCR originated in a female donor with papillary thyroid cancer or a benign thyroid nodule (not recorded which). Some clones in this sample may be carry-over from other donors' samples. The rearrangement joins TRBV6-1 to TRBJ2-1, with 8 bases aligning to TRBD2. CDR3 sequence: CASSETSGEYNEQFF. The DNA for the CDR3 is TGTGCCAGCAGTGAAACTAGCGGAGAATACAATGAGCAGTTCTTC.